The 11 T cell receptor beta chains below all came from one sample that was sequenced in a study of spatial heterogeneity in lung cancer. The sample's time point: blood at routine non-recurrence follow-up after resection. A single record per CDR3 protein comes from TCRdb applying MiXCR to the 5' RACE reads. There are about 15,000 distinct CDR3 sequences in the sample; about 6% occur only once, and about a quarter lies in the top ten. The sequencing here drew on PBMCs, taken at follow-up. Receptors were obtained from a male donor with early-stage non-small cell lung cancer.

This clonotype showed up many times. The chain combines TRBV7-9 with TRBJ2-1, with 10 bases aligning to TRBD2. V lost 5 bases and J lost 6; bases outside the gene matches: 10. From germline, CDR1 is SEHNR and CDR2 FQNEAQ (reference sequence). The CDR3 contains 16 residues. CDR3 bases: TGTGCCAGCAGCCCCCGGTTAGCGGGAGGAGGCAATGAGCAGTTCTTC. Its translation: CASSPRLAGGGNEQFF.

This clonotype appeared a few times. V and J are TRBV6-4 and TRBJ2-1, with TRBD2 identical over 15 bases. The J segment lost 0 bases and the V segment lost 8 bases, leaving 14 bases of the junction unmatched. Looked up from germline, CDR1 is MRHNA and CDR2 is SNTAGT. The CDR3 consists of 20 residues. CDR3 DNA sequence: TGTGCCAGCGGGGGACTAGCGGGAGGTTCCACGACTAGCTCCTACAATGAGCAGTTCTTC. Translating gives CASGGLAGGSTTSSYNEQFF.

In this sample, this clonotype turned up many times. CDR3 DNA: TGTGCCAGCAGTGGGGCGGGAGCGGATACGCAGTATTTT. Protein: CASSGAGADTQYF. This sequence joins TRBV2 and TRBJ2-3; TRBD2 agrees at 7 bases. Germline CDR1 is SNHLY and CDR2 is FYNNEI. The trim removed 4 bases at V and 6 bases at J, leaving 4 bases unmatched. This CDR3 comprises 13 residues.

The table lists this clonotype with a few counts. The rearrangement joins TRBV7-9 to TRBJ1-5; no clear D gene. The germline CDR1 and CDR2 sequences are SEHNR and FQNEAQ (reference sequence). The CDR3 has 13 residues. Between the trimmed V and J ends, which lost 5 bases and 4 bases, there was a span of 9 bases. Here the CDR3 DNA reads TGTGCCAGCAGCCGCGAGCCTAATCAGCCCCAGCATTTT. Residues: CASSREPNQPQHF.

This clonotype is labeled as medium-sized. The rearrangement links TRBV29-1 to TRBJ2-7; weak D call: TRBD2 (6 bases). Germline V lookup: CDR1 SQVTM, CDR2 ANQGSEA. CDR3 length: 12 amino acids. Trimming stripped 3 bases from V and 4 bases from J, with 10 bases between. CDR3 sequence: CSVESGGYEQYF. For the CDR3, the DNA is TGCAGCGTTGAGTCCGGGGGATACGAGCAGTACTTC.

This CDR3 is CASNLGDTEAFF. The CDR3, as DNA: TGCGCCAGCAACCTAGGGGACACTGAAGCTTTCTTT. The V call is TRBV5-1, the J call TRBJ1-1, with D possibly matching TRBD1 (5 bases). Germline V gene data show CDR1 as SGHRS and CDR2 as YFSETQ. V gave up 6 bases and J gave up 3 bases, with 9 bases separating them. The CDR3 is 12 residues long. Using reference TRBV5-1 and TRBJ1-1 for the parts outside the CDR3, the full variable domain is KAGVTQTPRYLIKTRGQQVTLSCSPISGHRSVSWYQQTPGQGLQFLFEYFSETQRNKGNFPGRFSGRQFSNSRSEMNVSTLELGDSALYLCASNLGDTEAFFGQGTRLTVV.

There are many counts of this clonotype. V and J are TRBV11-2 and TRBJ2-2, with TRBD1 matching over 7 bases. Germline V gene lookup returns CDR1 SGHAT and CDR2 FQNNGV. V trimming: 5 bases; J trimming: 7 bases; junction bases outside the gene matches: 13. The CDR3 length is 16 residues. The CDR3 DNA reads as TGTGCCAGCAGCCGCCTAGGGGGCCGGTTGGTCGGGGAGCTGTTTTTT. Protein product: CASSRLGGRLVGELFF.

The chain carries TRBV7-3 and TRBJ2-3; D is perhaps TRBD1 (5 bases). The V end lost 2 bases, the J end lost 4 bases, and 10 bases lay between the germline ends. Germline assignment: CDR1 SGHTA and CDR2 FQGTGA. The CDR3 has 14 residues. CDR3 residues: CASSLQGWADTQYF. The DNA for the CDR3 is TGTGCCAGCAGCTTACAGGGCTGGGCAGATACGCAGTATTTT.

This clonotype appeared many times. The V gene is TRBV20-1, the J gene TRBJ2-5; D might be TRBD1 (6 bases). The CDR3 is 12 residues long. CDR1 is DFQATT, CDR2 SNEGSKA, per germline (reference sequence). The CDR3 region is CSARGHVETQYF. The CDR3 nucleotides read TGCAGCGCCAGGGGACACGTGGAGACCCAGTACTTC.

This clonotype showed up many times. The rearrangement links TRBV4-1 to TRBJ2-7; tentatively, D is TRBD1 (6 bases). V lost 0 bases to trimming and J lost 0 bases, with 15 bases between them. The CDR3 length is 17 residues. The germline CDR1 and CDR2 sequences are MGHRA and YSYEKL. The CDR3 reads CASSQEGGEGGSYEQYF. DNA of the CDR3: TGCGCCAGCAGCCAAGAAGGAGGAGAAGGGGGCTCCTACGAGCAGTACTTC.

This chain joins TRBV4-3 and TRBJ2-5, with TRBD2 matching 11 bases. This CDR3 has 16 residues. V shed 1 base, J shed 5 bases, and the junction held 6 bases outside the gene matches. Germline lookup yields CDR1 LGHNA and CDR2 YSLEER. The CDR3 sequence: CASSQVSTSGSETQYF. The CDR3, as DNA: TGCGCCAGCAGCCAAGTCTCCACTAGCGGGAGTGAGACCCAGTACTTC.